This TCR beta chain was obtained from a study of blood T cell repertoires in COVID-19. Study-level background: Sites in the United States, Italy and Spain provided acute and convalescent COVID-19 samples.

The germline V gene encodes CDR1 GTSNPN and CDR2 SVGIG (reference sequence). Trimming cost V 3 bases and J 0 bases; bases outside gene matches: 11. This CDR3 contains 16 residues. Clones were read by immunoSEQ multiplex PCR, and TCRdb kept only the in-frame ones, dropping some. This sample has roughly 30,000 clones; roughly 90% occur once, and the top ten carry about 3.2%. The material sequenced was peripheral blood. The chain carries TRBV30 and TRBJ2-7; the match to TRBD1 covers 7 bases. This receptor was taken from a human donor in a cohort sampled during active COVID-19. CDR3 sequence (DNA): TGTGCCTGGAGCAATTCGGGGACAGCAGCCTCCTACGAGCAGTACTTC. It encodes CAWSNSGTAASYEQYF.